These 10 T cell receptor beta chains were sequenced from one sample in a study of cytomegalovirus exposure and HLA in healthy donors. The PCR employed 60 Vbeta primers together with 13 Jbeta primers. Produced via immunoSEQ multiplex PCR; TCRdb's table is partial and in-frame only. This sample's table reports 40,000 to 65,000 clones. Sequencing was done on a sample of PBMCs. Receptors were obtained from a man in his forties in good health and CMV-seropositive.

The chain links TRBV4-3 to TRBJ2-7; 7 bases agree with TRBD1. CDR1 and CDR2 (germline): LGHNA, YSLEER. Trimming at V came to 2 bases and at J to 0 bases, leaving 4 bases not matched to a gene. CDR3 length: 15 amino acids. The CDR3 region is CASSQYRDSSYEQYF. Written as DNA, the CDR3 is TGCGCCAGCAGCCAATACCGGGACAGCTCCTACGAGCAGTACTTC.

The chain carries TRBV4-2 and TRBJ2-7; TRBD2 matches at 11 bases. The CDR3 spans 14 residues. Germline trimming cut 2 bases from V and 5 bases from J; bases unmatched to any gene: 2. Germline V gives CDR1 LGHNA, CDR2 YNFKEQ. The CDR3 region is CASSQTSGGNEQYF. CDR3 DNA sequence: TGTGCCAGCAGCCAAACTAGCGGGGGAAACGAGCAGTACTTC.

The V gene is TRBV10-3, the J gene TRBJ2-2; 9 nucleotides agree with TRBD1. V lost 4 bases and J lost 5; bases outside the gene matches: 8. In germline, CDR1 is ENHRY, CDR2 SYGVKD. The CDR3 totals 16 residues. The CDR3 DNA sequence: TGTGCCATCAGTGGTGCCGGGACAGGGACGACCGGGGAGCTGTTTTTT. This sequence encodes CAISGAGTGTTGELFF.

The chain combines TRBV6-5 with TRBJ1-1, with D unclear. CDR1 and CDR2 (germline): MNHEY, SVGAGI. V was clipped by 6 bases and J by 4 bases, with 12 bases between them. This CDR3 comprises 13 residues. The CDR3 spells CASSSGFATEAFF. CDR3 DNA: TGTGCCAGCAGCTCGGGGTTCGCCACTGAAGCTTTCTTT.

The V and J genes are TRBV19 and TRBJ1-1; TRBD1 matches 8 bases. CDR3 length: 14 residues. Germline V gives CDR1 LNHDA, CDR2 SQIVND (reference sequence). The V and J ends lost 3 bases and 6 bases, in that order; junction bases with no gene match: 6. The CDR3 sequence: CASSIGLGQAEAFF. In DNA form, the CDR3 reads TGTGCCAGTAGTATTGGTTTGGGACAGGCTGAAGCTTTCTTT.

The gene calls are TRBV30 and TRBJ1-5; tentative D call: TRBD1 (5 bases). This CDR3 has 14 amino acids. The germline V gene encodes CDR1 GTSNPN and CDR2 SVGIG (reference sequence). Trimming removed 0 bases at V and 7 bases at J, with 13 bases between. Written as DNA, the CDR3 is TGTGCCTGGAGTGTACGGGGGGATTGGCAGCCCCAGCATTTT. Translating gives CAWSVRGDWQPQHF. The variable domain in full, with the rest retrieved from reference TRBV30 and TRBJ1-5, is SQTIHQWPATLVQPVGSPLSLECTVEGTSNPNLYWYRQAAGRGLQLLFYSVGIGQISSEVPQNLSASRPQDRQFILSSKKLLLSDSGFYLCAWSVRGDWQPQHFGDGTRLSIL.

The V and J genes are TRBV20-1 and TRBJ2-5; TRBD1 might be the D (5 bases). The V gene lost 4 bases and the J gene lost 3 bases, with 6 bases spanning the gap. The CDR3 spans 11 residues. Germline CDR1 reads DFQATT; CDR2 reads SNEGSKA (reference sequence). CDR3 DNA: TGCAGTGCTACAGGGAAAGAGACCCAGTACTTC. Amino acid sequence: CSATGKETQYF.

The CDR3 region has the DNA TGTGCCAGCAGGTCGGGGGCAGATACGCAGTATTTT. Translated, it gives CASRSGADTQYF. The rearrangement uses TRBV6-5 and TRBJ2-3, with D possibly TRBD2 on 6 matching bases. Trimming removed 6 bases from V and 4 bases from J, with 8 bases in between. Germline V gives CDR1 MNHEY, CDR2 SVGAGI. This CDR3 region has 12 residues.

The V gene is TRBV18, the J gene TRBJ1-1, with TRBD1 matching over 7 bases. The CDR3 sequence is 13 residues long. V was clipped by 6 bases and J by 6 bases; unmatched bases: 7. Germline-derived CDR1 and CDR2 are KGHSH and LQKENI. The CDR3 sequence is CASSEQGKAEAFF. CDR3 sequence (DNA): TGTGCCAGCTCGGAACAGGGGAAAGCTGAAGCTTTCTTT.

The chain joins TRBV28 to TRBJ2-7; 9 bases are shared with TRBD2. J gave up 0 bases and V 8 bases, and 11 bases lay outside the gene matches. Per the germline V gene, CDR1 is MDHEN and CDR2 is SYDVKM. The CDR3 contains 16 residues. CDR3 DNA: TGTGCCAGCGAAAGCGGGGGGCCTCTCCACTCCTACGAGCAGTACTTC. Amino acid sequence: CASESGGPLHSYEQYF. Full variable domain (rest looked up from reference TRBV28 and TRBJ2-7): DVKVTQSSRYLVKRTGEKVFLECVQDMDHENMFWYRQDPGLGLRLIYFSYDVKMKEKGDIPEGYSVSREKKERFSLILESASTNQTSMYLCASESGGPLHSYEQYFGPGTRLTVT.